A selection of T cell receptor beta chains follows, all from one sample in a study of blood T cell repertoires in COVID-19. Sequencing used immunoSEQ multiplex PCR; TCRdb keeps in-frame clones, though not all of them. Seen here are about 380,000 clones, approximately 90% observed once, and the top ten hold roughly 1.2%. Sequences were obtained from PBMCs or T cells enriched from blood (not recorded which). Source of these receptors: a woman aged 18-30 years who had recovered from COVID-19. CDR3s include the opening cysteine and the closing phenylalanine or tryptophan. Fields, in order: D gene, clone size, J gene, V gene, CDR3 protein, CDR3 DNA. The D gene is left open where the match is weak. The listing skips clone size in some rows; elsewhere it reads once, few, many or a size class.

D: TRBD2; size: -; J: TRBJ2-1; V: TRBV5-5; CDR3: CASAEAGKYNEQFF; DNA: TGTGCCAGCGCGGAAGCGGGGAAATACAATGAGCAGTTCTTC
D: TRBD1; size: many; J: TRBJ1-5; V: TRBV19; CDR3: CASTETGVQPQHF; DNA: TGTGCCAGTACGGAGACAGGGGTCCAGCCCCAGCATTTT
D: TRBD1; size: few; J: TRBJ1-2; V: TRBV30; CDR3: CACQQGVEGYTF; DNA: TGTGCCTGTCAACAGGGGGTAGAAGGCTACACCTTC
D: -; size: -; J: TRBJ1-5; V: TRBV7-6; CDR3: CASSSRGDQPQHF; DNA: TGTGCCAGCAGCTCCAGGGGAGATCAGCCCCAGCATTTT
D: -; size: -; J: TRBJ1-3; V: TRBV9; CDR3: CASSSGLGAGNTIYF; DNA: TGTGCCAGCAGCTCCGGCCTCGGAGCTGGAAACACCATATATTTT
D: -; size: -; J: TRBJ1-1; V: TRBV6-5; CDR3: CASAAQGPNTEAFF; DNA: TGTGCCAGCGCTGCACAGGGCCCGAACACTGAAGCTTTCTTT
D: -; size: -; J: TRBJ2-1; V: TRBV7-9; CDR3: CASSSRPGGDKDNEQFF; DNA: TGTGCCAGCAGCTCCCGTCCCGGGGGAGACAAAGACAATGAGCAGTTCTTC
D: TRBD1; size: few; J: TRBJ1-1; V: TRBV5-4; CDR3: CASSSHRGNEAFF; DNA: TGTGCCAGCAGCTCCCACAGGGGAAATGAAGCTTTCTTT
D: -; size: -; J: TRBJ1-1; V: TRBV4-2; CDR3: CASSLPEGLQAFF; DNA: TGTGCCAGCAGTCTCCCCGAGGGCTTACAAGCTTTCTTT
D: TRBD1; size: -; J: TRBJ1-6; V: TRBV6-5; CDR3: CASRRTGGENSPLHF; DNA: TGTGCCAGCAGGCGGACAGGGGGCGAAAATTCACCCCTCCACTTT
D: -; size: -; J: TRBJ1-2; V: TRBV6-5; CDR3: CASTATRSIGYTF; DNA: TGTGCCAGCACCGCGACACGCTCGATCGGCTACACCTTC
D: TRBD1; size: -; J: TRBJ2-7; V: TRBV28; CDR3: CATTKDRAEQYF; DNA: TGTGCCACCACCAAAGACAGGGCCGAGCAGTACTTC
D: -; size: -; J: TRBJ1-6; V: TRBV28; CDR3: CASSYPTGSPLHF; DNA: TGTGCCAGCAGTTACCCCACAGGATCACCCCTCCACTTT